The present entry profiles one TCR beta chain with its context. Different DNA sequences within this sample yield the same CDR3. The data originate from a study of cytomegalovirus exposure and HLA in healthy donors. This PCR relied on a set of 60 Vbeta primers and 13 Jbeta primers. Produced via immunoSEQ multiplex PCR; TCRdb's table is partial and in-frame only. Of around 150,000 clones detected, 65% to 70% appear once; the ten largest clones hold roughly 4%. There are 13 residues in the CDR3. Looked up from germline, CDR1 is MNHNS and CDR2 is SASEGT. The junction had 8 bases not matched to a gene; V was cut back by 3 bases and J by 11 bases.

The chain carries TRBV6-1 and TRBJ1-2; TRBD1 matches at 8 bases. The material sequenced was PBMCs. This TCR was sampled from a woman aged 18-29 years in good health and CMV-seropositive. This CDR3 is CASSDLQGDSYTF. The CDR3 DNA is TGTGCCAGCAGTGATCTACAGGGGGACTCTTACACCTTC.